This T cell receptor beta chain comes out of a study of post-analysis software for immune sequencing data. Points from the study as a whole: Controls had lower frequencies than patients of four or five TRBV segments, which included TRBV5-6, TRBV5-1 and TRBV20-1. F-measure co-clustering was strong for batch-matched samples. Versus controls, multiple sclerosis patients showed significantly lower diversity (normalized Chao1).

The J segment lost 4 bases and the V segment lost 5 bases, leaving 4 bases of the junction unmatched. This CDR3 is 15 amino acids long. Germline loops: CDR1 SQVTM, CDR2 ANQGSEA. Every TCR beta cDNA library bore unique molecular identifiers. TCRdb re-derived calls from the PCR reads in MiXCR, one entry per CDR3 protein. This table has about 430,000 distinct CDR3 sequences, 39% appearing once. There are a few counts of this clonotype. The antigen is unknown. This sequence originates from a girl aged 2-15 years with multiple sclerosis. The rearrangement joins TRBV29-1 to TRBJ2-1, with 14 bases fitting TRBD2. The sequenced sample was blood. CDR3 sequence reads: CSVMTSGGVYNEQFF. In DNA form, the CDR3 reads TGCAGCGTTATGACTAGCGGGGGGGTTTACAATGAGCAGTTCTTC.